This entry concerns a single TCR beta chain. The data were taken from a study of blood T cell repertoires in COVID-19. As for the study in general: The samples span acute and convalescent COVID-19 from the United States, Italy and Spain. T cells, B-cell-depleted T cells, or PBMCs supplied cDNA or gDNA.

Trimming removed 0 bases at V and 4 bases at J, with 10 bases between. CDR3 length: 14 residues. In germline, CDR1 is SGHRS, CDR2 YFSETQ. Per the study methods: Amplification from reference gene primers served as the basis for estimated nucleated cell counts. Only in-frame clones appear in the TCRdb table, and some are missing; sequencing was by immunoSEQ multiplex PCR. That table supplies the V and J calls and clone size; D and trimming were determined from the DNA. The table shows fewer than 300,000 clones, with 70% to 90% occurring only once. The clonotype comes from a woman aged 30 to 39 who had recovered from COVID-19. Sequencing was done on a sample of PBMCs or T cells enriched from blood (not recorded which). V and J are TRBV5-1 and TRBJ2-5; D gene uncertain. The DNA of the CDR3 is TGCGCCAGCAGCTTGGTTCCCCGAGGAGAGACCCAGTACTTC. Its protein product is CASSLVPRGETQYF.